The 27 T cell receptor beta chains reported below all come from one sample, sequenced in a study of blood T cell repertoires in COVID-19. Sequencing used immunoSEQ multiplex PCR; TCRdb keeps in-frame clones, though not all of them. The sample holds 180,000 or so clones; roughly four fifths are singletons and the top ten take 11%. The sample was peripheral blood. These receptor sequences come from a woman in her 40s with COVID-19, enrolled during active disease.

The chain carries TRBV5-1 and TRBJ2-7, with 8 positions matching TRBD2. Per the germline V gene, CDR1 is SGHRS and CDR2 is YFSETQ. Trimming took 0 bases from V and 5 from J; bases not matched to a gene: 4. The CDR3 runs to 14 residues. The CDR3 DNA is TGCGCCAGCAGCTTGGATAGCGGGACCGACGAGCAGTACTTC. Residues: CASSLDSGTDEQYF.

The chain joins TRBV4-2 to TRBJ2-1, with TRBD2 matching 11 bases. The J segment lost 7 bases and the V segment lost 0 bases, leaving 8 bases of the junction unmatched. The CDR3 loop spans 17 amino acids. Looked up from germline, CDR1 is LGHNA and CDR2 is YNFKEQ. The CDR3 DNA follows: TGTGCCAGCAGCCAAGAAGGAGGGGCTAGCGGGAGGAATGAGCAGTTCTTC. Its translation: CASSQEGGASGRNEQFF.

This clone was counted between two and nine times. The rearrangement uses TRBV20-1 and TRBJ2-1; unclear D gene. Germline V CDR1 and CDR2: DFQATT, SNEGSKA (reference sequence). The CDR3 consists of 11 residues. V lost 4 bases and J lost 3, with 4 bases in between. CDR3 DNA sequence: TGCAGTGCTACAGGCTACAATGAGCAGTTCTTC. Translation gives CSATGYNEQFF.

The V and J genes are TRBV5-1 and TRBJ2-7; 7 bases fit TRBD1. Germline V gene data show CDR1 as SGHRS and CDR2 as YFSETQ. The CDR3 length is 16 residues. Trimming removed 1 base from V and 3 bases from J; junction bases left unmatched: 10. The CDR3 bases are TGCGCCAGCAGCTTGAGCCCCCGACAGGGCCGCTACGAGCAGTACTTC. Amino acids: CASSLSPRQGRYEQYF.

The V call is TRBV2, the J call TRBJ1-2; 9 nucleotides agree with TRBD1. The CDR3 is 13 amino acids. The V and J ends lost 6 bases and 6 bases, in that order; junction bases with no gene match: 5. CDR1 and CDR2 from the germline V gene are SNHLY and FYNNEI. The CDR3 reads CASSFRDRDGYTF. DNA for the CDR3: TGTGCCAGCAGCTTCCGGGACAGGGATGGCTACACCTTC.

This clone has only a few counts. This chain links TRBV6-5 with TRBJ2-5; maybe TRBD1 (6 bases). Trimming removed 4 bases from V and 3 bases from J, with 6 bases in between. The germline CDR1 and CDR2 sequences are MNHEY and SVGAGI. The CDR3 has 12 amino acids. CDR3 sequence: CASSSGEETQYF. CDR3 nucleotides: TGTGCCAGCAGTTCAGGGGAAGAGACCCAGTACTTC.

This clone was detected a few times. The chain has TRBV6-1 and TRBJ1-5; 11 positions agree with TRBD1. Germline V lookup: CDR1 MNHNS, CDR2 SASEGT. The CDR3 loop spans 19 amino acids. J lost 0 bases, V lost 2 bases, and 9 bases had no gene match. For the CDR3, the DNA is TGTGCCAGCAGTGAACGGACAGGGGGCGCCCAAGTTAGCAATCAGCCCCAGCATTTT. It is translated as CASSERTGGAQVSNQPQHF.

V usage is TRBV28 and J usage is TRBJ1-1; unclear D gene. Germline V gives CDR1 MDHEN, CDR2 SYDVKM. This CDR3 is built from 13 residues. V dropped 5 bases and J dropped 2 bases, with 9 bases sitting between them. CDR3 residues: CASSRTYNTEAFF. In DNA, the CDR3 is TGTGCCAGCAGTCGCACATATAACACTGAAGCTTTCTTT.

A single count supports this clone. The chain has TRBV19 and TRBJ2-7, with 11 bases lining up with TRBD2. The CDR3 is made up of 16 amino acids. Germline values: CDR1 LNHDA, CDR2 SQIVND (reference sequence). With 4 bases clipped from V and 2 bases from J, the junction kept 7 bases outside the gene matches. The CDR3 spells CASSKSSGRITYEQYF. CDR3 in DNA: TGTGCCAGTAGTAAGTCTAGCGGGAGGATAACCTACGAGCAGTACTTC. The full variable domain, in which reference TRBV19 and TRBJ2-7 provide the parts outside the CDR3, is DGGITQSPKYLFRKEGQNVTLSCEQNLNHDAMYWYRQDPGQGLRLIYYSQIVNDFQKGDIAEGYSVSREKKESFPLTVTSAQKNPTAFYLCASSKSSGRITYEQYFGPGTRLTVT.

The V call is TRBV28, the J call TRBJ2-5; a possible D gene is TRBD1 (6 bases). Germline values: CDR1 MDHEN, CDR2 SYDVKM. V lost 4 bases to trimming and J lost 5 bases, with 17 bases between them. CDR3 length equals 15 residues. The CDR3 sequence: CASSSYRVQEETQYF. In nucleotides, the CDR3 is TGTGCCAGCAGTTCGTACAGGGTTCAGGAGGAGACCCAGTACTTC.

The chain recombines TRBV29-1 with TRBJ1-2, with 8 nucleotides matching TRBD1. V shed 4 bases, J shed 6 bases, and the junction held 4 bases outside the gene matches. The CDR3 extends over 12 amino acids. Per the germline V gene, CDR1 is SQVTM and CDR2 is ANQGSEA. The CDR3 spells CSVVDRGNGYTF. CDR3 DNA sequence: TGCAGCGTTGTTGACAGGGGTAATGGCTACACCTTC.

This chain connects TRBV29-1 to TRBJ2-1; the D gene is possibly TRBD1 (6 bases). Looked up from germline, CDR1 is SQVTM and CDR2 is ANQGSEA. With 6 bases removed from V and 8 bases from J, the gap between germline ends came to 17 bases. CDR3 size: 13 residues. CDR3 amino acids: CSVGPRTVDEQFF. The CDR3 DNA reads as TGCAGCGTGGGACCCCGGACAGTTGATGAGCAGTTCTTC.

The chain combines TRBV5-4 with TRBJ1-1; TRBD1 is a possible D gene (6 bases). Germline V gives CDR1 SGHNT, CDR2 YYREEE (reference sequence). Trimming stripped 4 bases from V and 2 bases from J, with 12 bases between. This CDR3 is built from 14 residues. This CDR3 is CASSIQGHNTEAFF. CDR3 bases: TGTGCCAGCAGCATCCAGGGACACAACACTGAAGCTTTCTTT.

The chain uses TRBV6-5 and TRBJ1-5; D gene uncertain. The CDR3 is made up of 14 amino acids. The germline V and J ends were trimmed by 7 bases and 3 bases, with 13 bases remaining between them. CDR1 MNHEY and CDR2 SVGAGI come from the germline V gene. The CDR3 DNA follows: TGTGCCAGCACCTGGAGGACGGACAATCAGCCCCAGCATTTT. Amino acid sequence: CASTWRTDNQPQHF.

The genes are TRBV29-1 and TRBJ1-2, with 9 nucleotides matching TRBD1. Losses at the gene ends were 4 bases for V and 2 bases for J; bases not matched to a gene: 8. CDR1 and CDR2 (germline): SQVTM, ANQGSEA. This CDR3 has 15 amino acids. The CDR3 DNA is TGCAGCGTTGCCAGGGGGACAGGGCAAAACTATGGCTACACCTTC. This codes for CSVARGTGQNYGYTF.

This chain links TRBV28 with TRBJ2-1; D gene uncertain. Germline V gene sequence: CDR1 MDHEN, CDR2 SYDVKM. V lost 10 bases, J lost 2 bases, and 24 bases lay in between. CDR3 length: 17 residues. CDR3 nucleotide sequence: TGTGCCACCCGAGGAACGGGTAGCTCGGTGGCCTACAATGAGCAGTTCTTC. It codes for CATRGTGSSVAYNEQFF.

This rearrangement joins TRBV12-3 or TRBV12-4 to TRBJ2-5; 7 bases fit TRBD1. J lost 9 bases, V lost 6 bases, and 10 bases had no gene match. The CDR3 runs 13 residues. The CDR3 DNA reads TGTGCCAGCAGCTCGACAGGGCCTGGGGCCCAGTACTTC. Translation: CASSSTGPGAQYF.

V and J are TRBV9 and TRBJ2-1; TRBD2 is a possible D gene (6 bases). V lost 0 bases and J lost 11, with 15 bases in between. Germline CDR1 SGDLS, CDR2 YYNGEE. The CDR3 runs 14 residues. The CDR3 loop reads CASSVEPQGGKQFF. The CDR3 nucleotides are TGTGCCAGCAGCGTAGAGCCGCAGGGAGGTAAGCAGTTCTTC.

V usage is TRBV2 and J usage is TRBJ1-2, with a tentative D call TRBD1 (6 bases). Germline V gene lookup returns CDR1 SNHLY and CDR2 FYNNEI. The length of the CDR3 is 14 residues. The germline V and J ends were trimmed by 7 bases and 4 bases, with 16 bases remaining between them. In DNA form, the CDR3 reads TGTGCCAGCAACACAGGGTCCGATGCCTATGGCTACACCTTC. Translating it yields CASNTGSDAYGYTF.

The rearrangement joins TRBV12-3 or TRBV12-4 to TRBJ2-2; 13 bases line up with TRBD2. This CDR3 has 13 residues. V was pared by 7 bases and J by 16 bases, with 9 bases of the junction left unmatched. DNA for the CDR3: TGTGCCAGCAATCCGGGACTAGCGGGGTCGGGGTTTTTT. Its protein is CASNPGLAGSGFF.

Only one count was recorded for this clone. This chain links TRBV5-6 with TRBJ2-5; D unresolved. Germline CDR1 SGHDT, CDR2 YYEEEE. The V end lost 1 base, the J end lost 3 bases, and 4 bases lay between the germline ends. The CDR3 contains 12 residues. The CDR3 spells CASSLTEETQYF. The CDR3 coding sequence is TGTGCCAGCAGCTTGACAGAAGAGACCCAGTACTTC.

The chain links TRBV6-1 to TRBJ1-1, with D perhaps matching TRBD1 (6 bases). V was clipped by 0 bases and J by 4 bases, with 9 bases between them. The CDR3 is 14 amino acids. The germline V gene has CDR1 MNHNS and CDR2 SASEGT. The CDR3 is CASSEARRGTEAFF. In nucleotides, the CDR3 is TGTGCCAGCAGTGAAGCGCGCAGGGGCACTGAAGCTTTCTTT.

The rearrangement joins TRBV4-1 to TRBJ1-2; 11 bases line up with TRBD1. Germline assignment: CDR1 MGHRA and CDR2 YSYEKL. Trimming at V came to 6 bases and at J to 4 bases, leaving 4 bases not matched to a gene. The CDR3 is made up of 14 amino acids. CDR3 region: CASRQDRGPYGYTF. In nucleotides, the CDR3 is TGCGCCAGCAGACAGGACAGGGGGCCCTATGGCTACACCTTC.

V gene TRBV29-1 combines with J gene TRBJ1-2; D perhaps matches TRBD1 (5 bases). Trimming cost V 4 bases and J 8 bases, with 14 bases left between them. From germline, CDR1 is SQVTM and CDR2 ANQGSEA. The CDR3 is 12 residues long. CDR3 region: CSVGQNSWGYTF. Here the CDR3 DNA reads TGCAGCGTTGGACAGAACTCCTGGGGCTACACCTTC.

The rearrangement uses TRBV6-6 and TRBJ2-3; unclear D gene. The ends were cut back, 2 bases at V and 4 bases at J, with 10 bases in the middle. The germline gives CDR1 MNHNY, CDR2 SVGAGI (reference sequence). The CDR3 contains 14 residues. CDR3 amino acids: CASSYLNSADTQYF. CDR3 sequence (DNA): TGTGCCAGCAGTTACCTCAATTCAGCAGATACGCAGTATTTT.

The table lists this clone with a few counts. The chain has TRBV28 and TRBJ1-1; TRBD1 matches at 7 bases. Trimming cost V 5 bases and J 4 bases; bases outside gene matches: 7. Looked up from germline, CDR1 is MDHEN and CDR2 is SYDVKM. CDR3 size: 14 residues. CDR3 residues: CASSPTGRLTEAFF. CDR3 bases: TGTGCCAGCAGTCCGACAGGGCGGCTCACTGAAGCTTTCTTT.

The chain joins TRBV5-1 to TRBJ1-1; TRBD1 aligns across 10 bases. The CDR3 is 16 amino acids. Germline V gives CDR1 SGHRS, CDR2 YFSETQ. V lost 4 bases to trimming and J lost 7 bases; unmatched junction nucleotides: 13. The CDR3: CASSTETGGYFGEAFF. CDR3 DNA: TGCGCCAGCAGCACTGAGACAGGGGGCTACTTCGGTGAAGCTTTCTTT.